This section outlines one T cell receptor (beta chain) sequence together with its context. The target of this receptor is not known. Per-base quality was not reported, and no clone a single base away is much larger than it. This specimen belongs to a study of type 1 regulatory T cells (dated by TCRdb to the early 2020s). A note on the overall study: The study characterized an in vitro protocol that generated a Tr1-enriched, alloantigen-specific CD4 T cell product named T-allo10. Patients with hematological malignancies who were receiving allogeneic hematopoietic stem cell transplantation were the group in which T-allo10 was being clinically evaluated.

What the work shows at the level of the full study, not this receptor alone: Compared with non-Tr1 cells, Tr1 cells had a narrower TCR repertoire, and the study took this difference to reflect clonal expansion driven by alloantigen.

TCRdb records Illumina MiSeq as the sequencer. In-frame beta chains were kept once TCRdb had trimmed the public reads at Q25 with fastp and called clones with MiXCR. Under each unique CDR3 protein, matching rows form one entry showing the most common genes and DNA. The sample profile shows about 60,000 distinct CDR3 sequences; approximately 50% of them were found once. The ten largest clonotypes hold roughly 2.2% of the sample. This TCR was recovered from a human donor in good health. Sequenced material: cultured non-Tr1 T cells, either the whole culture or a sorted T cell fraction (not recorded which). The cell subset or site label here, explained by the study, means: non-Tr1 population from the T-allo10 product.

The DNA sequence is TGCAGTGCTCTACCGGGACTAGCGGGGTATCGCGATGAGCAGTTCTTC. It codes for CSALPGLAGYRDEQFF. Rearrangement joined TRBV20-1 to TRBJ2-1; the junction holds 13 bases that match TRBD2. The germline V and J ends show losses of 5 bases and 8 bases respectively, and no gene match explains 12 bases of the junction. The CDR3 sequence holds 16 residues, the cysteine and phenylalanine included. The CDR3 DNA has 48 bases and is translated from base 1. For CDR1 and CDR2, the germline V gene (reference sequence) lists DFQATT and SNEGSKA.